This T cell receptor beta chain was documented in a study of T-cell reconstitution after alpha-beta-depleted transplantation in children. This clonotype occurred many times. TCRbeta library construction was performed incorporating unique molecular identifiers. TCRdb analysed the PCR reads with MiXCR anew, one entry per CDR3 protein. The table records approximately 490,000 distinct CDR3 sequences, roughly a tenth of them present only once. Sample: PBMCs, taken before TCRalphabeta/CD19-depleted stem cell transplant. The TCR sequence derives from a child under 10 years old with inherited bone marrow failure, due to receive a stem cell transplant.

The CDR3 DNA reads as TGCAGTGCTAGGAACAATGAGCAGTTCTTC. Translating it yields CSARNNEQFF. The chain links TRBV20-1 to TRBJ2-1; D gene unclear. Germline CDR1 and CDR2: DFQATT and SNEGSKA (reference sequence). V was cut by 3 bases and J by 5 bases, with 2 bases left in between. The CDR3 spans 10 residues.